These 28 T cell receptor beta chains came from one sample sequenced in a study of blood T cells in healthy people across ages. Alongside a J-beta primer mix, a sample-barcoded 5' primer served in a second PCR lasting roughly 6 to 11 cycles. Each CDR3 protein is one row after TCRdb ran MiXCR on the 5' RACE reads. Of 1.5 million to 2 million distinct CDR3 sequences in the sample, around 42% are singletons; the top ten hold more than 20%. The material sequenced was blood. The receptor set was obtained from a human donor in good health.

This clonotype has a handful of counts. V usage is TRBV9 and J usage is TRBJ2-3; TRBD2 is a possible D gene (6 bases). Per germline, CDR1 SGDLS and CDR2 YYNGEE. The ends were cut back, 5 bases at V and 9 bases at J, with 13 bases in the middle. This CDR3 contains 12 residues. The CDR3 DNA sequence: TGTGCCAGCAGTGACGACAGCGGGACGCAGTATTTT. Protein: CASSDDSGTQYF.

This clonotype occurred a few times. The V call is TRBV6-6, the J call TRBJ1-2; tentative D call: TRBD1 (6 bases). Per germline, CDR1 MNHNY and CDR2 SVGAGI (reference sequence). Trimming cost V 4 bases and J 8 bases, with 14 bases left between them. The CDR3 is 13 amino acids. CDR3 in amino acids: CASSSTGAFGYTF. The CDR3 DNA reads as TGTGCCAGCAGTTCCACGGGGGCCTTCGGCTACACCTTC.

The gene calls are TRBV29-1 and TRBJ1-2; 7 nucleotides line up with TRBD1. Germline V lookup: CDR1 SQVTM, CDR2 ANQGSEA. Germline trimming cut 7 bases from V and 2 bases from J; bases unmatched to any gene: 7. The CDR3 is 13 residues long. The CDR3 region has the DNA TGCAGCGCCCCACAGGGGACGAACTATGGCTACACCTTC. This sequence encodes CSAPQGTNYGYTF.

The chain employs TRBV7-2 and TRBJ2-7; 10 bases are a match to TRBD2. The DNA end is a closer match to TRBJ2-5, so the J assignment may be wrong. Germline V gene data show CDR1 as SGHTA and CDR2 as FQGNSA. The CDR3 totals 16 residues. The CDR3 region has the DNA TGTGCCAGCAGCTGGAGACCAGCGGGGGGGAAAGAGACCCAGTACTTC. Protein product: CASSWRPAGGKETQYF.

This clonotype occurred a few times. This chain connects TRBV3-1 to TRBJ2-7, with a possible D match to TRBD1 (6 bases). The DNA end is a closer match to TRBJ2-4, so the J assignment may be wrong. This CDR3 is 14 amino acids long. Per the germline V gene, CDR1 is LGHDT and CDR2 is YNNKEL (reference sequence). CDR3 sequence reads: CASSRLTGENIQYF. CDR3 sequence (DNA): TGTGCCAGCAGCCGTTTGACAGGAGAGAACATTCAGTACTTC.

The rearrangement links TRBV7-2 to TRBJ2-7; 13 bases fit TRBD2. The tail of the sequence fits TRBJ2-4 better, so the J call may be wrong. The length of the CDR3 is 19 residues. Looked up from germline, CDR1 is SGHTA and CDR2 is FQGNSA. The CDR3 coding sequence is TGTGCCAGCAGCTTAGTGTATATGACTAGCGGGGGGCACAAAAACATTCAGTACTTC. This codes for CASSLVYMTSGGHKNIQYF.

V gene TRBV13 combines with J gene TRBJ1-2; D not certain. There are 14 residues in the CDR3. The V gene lost 5 bases and the J gene lost 4 bases, with 14 bases spanning the gap. In germline, CDR1 is PRHDT, CDR2 FYEKMQ (reference sequence). DNA of the CDR3: TGTGCCAGCAGCCCCCGTGGAGCTGCCTATGGCTACACCTTC. Its protein is CASSPRGAAYGYTF.

The rearrangement joins TRBV24-1 to TRBJ2-1; D unresolved. V lost 0 bases to trimming and J lost 0 bases, with 11 bases between them. The germline V gene encodes CDR1 KGHDR and CDR2 SFDVKD. This CDR3 is 17 amino acids long. CDR3 nucleotides: TGTGCCACCAGTGATTTGCATGGCAGCAGCTCCTACAATGAGCAGTTCTTC. It yields the protein CATSDLHGSSSYNEQFF.

The count of this clonotype is one. The junction departs from the called germline gene at one end, perhaps through a read error. J is TRBJ1-6 and V is TRBV5-1; D is uncertain. This CDR3 contains 17 residues. The V gene's germline CDR1 is SGHRS and CDR2 YFSETQ. Here the CDR3 DNA reads TGCGCCAGCAGCTTAGAACCGGCCCACTCCTATAATTCACCCCCCCACTTT. This encodes CASSLEPAHSYNSPPHF.

The genes are TRBV15 and TRBJ2-7; D possibly corresponds to TRBD1 (5 bases). CDR3 length: 14 amino acids. The V gene lost 0 bases and the J gene lost 0 bases, with 6 bases spanning the gap. Germline V gives CDR1 LNHNV, CDR2 YYDKDF (reference sequence). The CDR3 DNA follows: TGTGCCACCAGCAGAGACAGGGTCTCCTACGAGCAGTACTTC. Residues: CATSRDRVSYEQYF.

This sequence joins TRBV11-3 and TRBJ2-1; 7 bases align to TRBD1. The V and J ends lost 2 bases and 6 bases, in that order; junction bases with no gene match: 4. Germline V lookup: CDR1 SGHNT, CDR2 YENEEA. This CDR3 is built from 14 residues. The CDR3 DNA reads TGTGCCAGCAGCTTAAGGGACAGCCCCAATGAGCAGTTCTTC. As protein: CASSLRDSPNEQFF.

The gene calls are TRBV5-1 and TRBJ2-1, with D maybe TRBD2 (6 bases). The CDR3 contains 15 residues. CDR1 is SGHRS, CDR2 YFSETQ, per germline. V gave up 1 base and J gave up 3 bases, with 11 bases separating them. The DNA for the CDR3 is TGCGCCAGCAGCTTGCAGGTGGGGGGCTACAATGAGCAGTTCTTC. Translation gives CASSLQVGGYNEQFF. The entire variable domain, with the rest obtained from reference TRBV5-1 and TRBJ2-1, is as follows: KAGVTQTPRYLIKTRGQQVTLSCSPISGHRSVSWYQQTPGQGLQFLFEYFSETQRNKGNFPGRFSGRQFSNSRSEMNVSTLELGDSALYLCASSLQVGGYNEQFFGPGTRLTVL.

The rearrangement joins TRBV7-2 to TRBJ1-2; 7 nucleotides line up with TRBD1. The germline V gene encodes CDR1 SGHTA and CDR2 FQGNSA. The CDR3 sequence is 15 residues long. V dropped 4 bases and J dropped 1; count of bases not matched to a gene: 6. The CDR3: CASSSPGQINYGYTF. The CDR3 DNA reads as TGTGCCAGCAGCTCCCCGGGACAGATTAACTATGGCTACACCTTC.

CDR3 residues: CASSPLTGTQDTQYF. In DNA form, the CDR3 reads TGTGCCAGCAGCCCCTTAACCGGGACTCAAGATACGCAGTATTTT. V usage is TRBV3-1 and J usage is TRBJ2-3; tentative D call: TRBD2 (6 bases). V lost 4 bases to trimming and J lost 5 bases, with 16 bases between them. The CDR3 sequence is 15 residues long. Germline lookup yields CDR1 LGHDT and CDR2 YNNKEL (reference sequence).

This clonotype was seen many times. This chain joins TRBV29-1 and TRBJ2-3; D uncertain. The CDR3 extends over 12 amino acids. CDR1 is SQVTM and CDR2 is ANQGSEA in the germline V gene. Trimming left V 4 bases short and J 1 base short, with 6 bases between. The CDR3 coding sequence is TGCAGCGTTGCGGACGGCACAGATACGCAGTATTTT. Protein product: CSVADGTDTQYF.

This clonotype showed up just a few times. V is TRBV25-1 and J is TRBJ2-5; 8 positions agree with TRBD1. V lost 3 bases, J lost 11 bases, and 8 bases stayed unmatched. CDR1 and CDR2 from the germline V gene are MGHDK and SYGVNS. The CDR3 runs 13 residues. The CDR3, as DNA: TGTGCCAGCAGTGAGTCAGGGGGCGGTTGGCAGTACTTC. Its protein product is CASSESGGGWQYF.

V is TRBV6-6 and J is TRBJ1-2, with D perhaps TRBD1 (5 bases). The CDR3 has 13 amino acids. The germline V gene has CDR1 MNHNY and CDR2 SVGAGI (reference sequence). V lost 7 bases and J lost 7, with 16 bases in between. The CDR3 region is CASKGPGTGGYTF. Written as DNA, the CDR3 is TGTGCCAGCAAAGGACCGGGGACCGGTGGCTACACCTTC.

The chain combines TRBV28 with TRBJ1-5; TRBD1 might be the D (5 bases). V lost 8 bases, J lost 4 bases, and 12 bases lay in between. CDR1 and CDR2 from the germline V gene are MDHEN and SYDVKM. The CDR3 is made up of 13 amino acids. CDR3 sequence reads: CASGDRQNQPQHF. For the CDR3, the DNA is TGTGCCAGCGGCGACAGACAAAATCAGCCCCAGCATTTT.

The V gene is TRBV15, the J gene TRBJ2-1; D is undetermined. CDR1 and CDR2 from the germline V gene are LNHNV and YYDKDF (reference sequence). The V end was cut by 0 bases, the J end by 10 bases, with 4 bases between. The CDR3 runs to 11 residues. The CDR3 sequence is CATSRDLEQFF. The CDR3 DNA is TGTGCCACCAGCAGAGATCTAGAGCAGTTCTTC.

The chain carries TRBV7-2 and TRBJ2-4; 8 bases map to TRBD2. This CDR3 is 15 amino acids long. Germline values: CDR1 SGHTA, CDR2 FQGNSA. V was clipped by 6 bases and J by 13 bases; unmatched bases: 17. The CDR3 region is CASRPGLASSWEQYF. Written as DNA, the CDR3 is TGTGCCAGCAGACCTGGACTAGCTTCGTCGTGGGAGCAGTACTTC.

This clonotype was picked up a small number of times. The chain links TRBV7-3 to TRBJ2-3, with D tentatively TRBD1 or TRBD2 (6 bases each). The CDR3 has 17 residues. CDR1 is SGHTA, CDR2 FQGTGA, per germline. Trimming cost V 5 bases and J 9 bases, with 27 bases left between them. CDR3 protein: CASSQGVGGRIGLTQYF. CDR3 DNA sequence: TGTGCCAGCAGCCAAGGGGTAGGGGGGCGCATTGGATTGACGCAGTATTTT.

J is TRBJ1-5 and V is TRBV27; D is unclear. Germline V gives CDR1 MNHEY, CDR2 SMNVEV (reference sequence). The CDR3 consists of 13 residues. Trimming cost V 5 bases and J 7 bases, with 12 bases left between them. CDR3 DNA sequence: TGTGCCAGCAGTAAAAGTTATGGACAGCCCCAGCATTTT. Its protein product is CASSKSYGQPQHF.

In its sample, this clonotype was seen many times. This chain connects TRBV20-1 to TRBJ2-4; a weak D match, TRBD1 (6 bases). Germline assignment: CDR1 DFQATT and CDR2 SNEGSKA (reference sequence). The CDR3 is 11 amino acids. The CDR3 here is CRVSTGNIQYF. The CDR3 DNA sequence: TGCAGGGTATCGACAGGAAACATTCAGTACTTC.

This clonotype came up a few times. V usage is TRBV11-1 and J usage is TRBJ2-7, with 8 bases that match TRBD1. CDR3 size: 14 residues. V was clipped by 5 bases and J by 6 bases; unmatched bases: 9. Per germline, CDR1 SGHAT and CDR2 FQDESV (reference sequence). The CDR3 protein is CASSPMDRVGEQYF. The CDR3 nucleotides read TGTGCCAGCAGCCCCATGGACAGGGTAGGCGAGCAGTACTTC.

The chain joins TRBV5-1 to TRBJ2-6, with unresolved D. The germline CDR1 and CDR2 sequences are SGHRS and YFSETQ. V shed 2 bases and J shed 1 base, with 10 bases lying between them. CDR3 length: 16 amino acids. The CDR3 DNA sequence: TGCGCCAGCAGCTTTCGGGTCCGTTCTGGGGCCAACGTCCTGACTTTC. This gives the protein CASSFRVRSGANVLTF.

The sample holds a few counts of this clonotype. J is TRBJ1-2 and V is TRBV20-1; no clear D gene. Germline lookup yields CDR1 DFQATT and CDR2 SNEGSKA (reference sequence). The CDR3 is 15 residues long. The V end lost 0 bases, the J end lost 4 bases, and 15 bases lay between the germline ends. CDR3: CSARDRGQAFYGYTF. For the CDR3, the DNA is TGCAGTGCTAGAGATCGAGGGCAAGCATTCTATGGCTACACCTTC.

This clonotype appeared a few times. The chain is built from TRBV10-3 and TRBJ1-5; D possibly corresponds to TRBD1 (5 bases). Germline V lookup: CDR1 ENHRY, CDR2 SYGVKD. With 2 bases removed from V and 0 bases from J, the gap between germline ends came to 5 bases. The CDR3 spans 14 residues. The CDR3 sequence: CAISEGGSNQPQHF. CDR3 coding DNA: TGTGCCATCAGTGAGGGGGGTAGCAATCAGCCCCAGCATTTT.

This clonotype has more than one count but fewer than ten. This chain connects TRBV4-2 to TRBJ2-3; TRBD2 matches at 11 bases. This CDR3 contains 13 residues. Germline V gives CDR1 LGHNA, CDR2 YNFKEQ. With 5 bases clipped from V and 10 bases from J, the junction kept 5 bases outside the gene matches. CDR3 region: CASSLLAGDAQYF. CDR3 nucleotides: TGTGCCAGCAGCTTACTAGCGGGGGATGCGCAGTATTTT.